These 6 T cell receptor beta chains were sequenced from one sample in a study of blood T cell repertoires in COVID-19. Profiling relied on immunoSEQ multiplex PCR, and the TCRdb table lists in-frame clones only, not all of them. The sample lists some 200,000 clones, roughly 80% occurring once. Source material: peripheral blood. All receptors derive from a woman between 65 and 79 years old with acute or convalescent COVID-19.

V usage is TRBV5-1 and J usage is TRBJ2-3; D is unresolved. Germline-derived CDR1 and CDR2 are SGHRS and YFSETQ. The CDR3 contains 14 residues. The germline V and J ends were trimmed by 6 bases and 2 bases, with 13 bases remaining between them. The CDR3 bases are TGCGCCAGCAACGTTGGCCCCTCCACAGATACGCAGTATTTT. Translated: CASNVGPSTDTQYF.

The chain carries TRBV6-1 and TRBJ2-5, with unresolved D. V lost 1 base, J lost 2 bases, and 5 bases lay in between. The CDR3 contains 13 residues. CDR1 MNHNS and CDR2 SASEGT come from the germline V gene. CDR3 protein: CASSEGAQETQYF. The CDR3 DNA is TGTGCCAGCAGTGAAGGGGCGCAAGAGACCCAGTACTTC.

This sequence joins TRBV5-1 and TRBJ1-2; D might be TRBD1 (5 bases). V was clipped by 2 bases and J by 8 bases, with 16 bases between them. The length of the CDR3 is 14 residues. Germline CDR1 is SGHRS and CDR2 is YFSETQ. CDR3 sequence: CASSFGRQGQGYTF. CDR3 in DNA: TGCGCCAGCAGCTTTGGCCGTCAGGGCCAAGGCTACACCTTC.

The chain combines TRBV7-6 with TRBJ2-5; 10 positions agree with TRBD1. Germline V lookup: CDR1 SGHVS, CDR2 FNYEAQ. V gave up 5 bases and J gave up 3 bases; unmatched junction bases: 6. The length of the CDR3 is 15 residues. The CDR3 DNA reads TGTGCCAGCAGCGGAGCCGGGACAGGGGAAGAGACCCAGTACTTC. Its translation is CASSGAGTGEETQYF.

The V gene is TRBV29-1, the J gene TRBJ1-3, with unresolved D. There are 11 residues in the CDR3. Germline assignment: CDR1 SQVTM and CDR2 ANQGSEA. V lost 7 bases, J lost 4 bases, and 8 bases lay in between. DNA of the CDR3: TGCAGCGGGGTGCGGGGAAACACCATATATTTT. Translated: CSGVRGNTIYF. Complete variable domain (other parts from reference TRBV29-1 and TRBJ1-3): SAVISQKPSRDICQRGTSLTIQCQVDSQVTMMFWYRQQPGQSLTLIATANQGSEATYESGFVIDKFPISRPNLTFSTLTVSNMSPEDSSIYLCSGVRGNTIYFGEGSWLTVV.

The V call is TRBV19, the J call TRBJ1-2; no clear D. V was shortened by 5 bases and J by 6 bases, with 13 bases between the two germline ends. CDR3 length: 13 residues. The germline gives CDR1 LNHDA, CDR2 SQIVND (reference sequence). The CDR3 reads CASSLRLGDGYTF. The CDR3 DNA reads TGTGCCAGTAGTCTTCGGCTAGGCGATGGCTACACCTTC.